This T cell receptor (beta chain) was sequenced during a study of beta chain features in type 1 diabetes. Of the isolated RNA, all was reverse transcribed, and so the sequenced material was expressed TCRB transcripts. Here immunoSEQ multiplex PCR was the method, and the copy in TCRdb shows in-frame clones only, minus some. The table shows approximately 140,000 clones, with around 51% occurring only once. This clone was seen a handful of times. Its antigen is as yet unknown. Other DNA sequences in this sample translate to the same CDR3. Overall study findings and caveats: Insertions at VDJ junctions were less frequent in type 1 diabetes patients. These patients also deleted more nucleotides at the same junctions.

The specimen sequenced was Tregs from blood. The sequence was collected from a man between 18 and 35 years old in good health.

As DNA, the CDR3 is TGTGCCATCAGTGTTTCCGGGACAGGGGCCTACGAGCAGTACTTC. As protein: CAISVSGTGAYEQYF. The genes are TRBV10-3 and TRBJ2-7, with TRBD1 identical over 10 bases. With 4 bases clipped from V and 2 bases from J, the junction kept 5 bases outside the gene matches. This CDR3 has 15 amino acids. Germline assignment: CDR1 ENHRY and CDR2 SYGVKD.